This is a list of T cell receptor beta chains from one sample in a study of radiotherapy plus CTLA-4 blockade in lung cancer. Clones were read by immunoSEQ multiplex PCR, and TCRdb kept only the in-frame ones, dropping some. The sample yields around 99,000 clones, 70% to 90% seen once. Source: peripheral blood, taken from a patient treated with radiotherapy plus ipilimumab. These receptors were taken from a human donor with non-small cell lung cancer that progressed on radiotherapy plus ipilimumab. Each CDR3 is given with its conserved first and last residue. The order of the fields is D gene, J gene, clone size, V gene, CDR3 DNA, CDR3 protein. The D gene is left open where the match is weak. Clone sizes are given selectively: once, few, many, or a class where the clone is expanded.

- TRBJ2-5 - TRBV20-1 TGCAGTCTGGGTGGTGAGACCCAGTACTTC CSLGGETQYF
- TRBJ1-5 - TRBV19 TGTGCCAGTAGAGACCGGGACGGCTACAATCAGCCCCAGCATTTT CASRDRDGYNQPQHF
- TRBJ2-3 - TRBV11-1 TGTGCCAGCAGCTTGATCGTTCCGGAGTTTGCAGATACGCAGTATTTT CASSLIVPEFADTQYF
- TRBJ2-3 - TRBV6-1 TGTGCCAGCAGTCATTCGGTCCCAGATACGCAGTATTTT CASSHSVPDTQYF
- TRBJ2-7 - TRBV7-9 TGTGCCAGCAGCTTAAGGGGCGACTACGGGATTCACGAGCAGTACTTC CASSLRGDYGIHEQYF
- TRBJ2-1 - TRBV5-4 TGTGCCAGCAGCTTCCCGGACTACAATGAGCAGTTCTTC CASSFPDYNEQFF
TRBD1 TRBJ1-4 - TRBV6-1 TGTGCCAGCAGGGAAGCGACAGGGATTAATGAAAAACTGTTTTTT CASREATGINEKLFF
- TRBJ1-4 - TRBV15 TGTGCCACCAGCTCTAGGGGCATTGCAACTAATGAAAAACTGTTTTTT CATSSRGIATNEKLFF
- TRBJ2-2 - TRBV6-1 TGTGCCAGCAGTGAACCGTGGGGGAGCACCGGGGAGCTGTTTTTT CASSEPWGSTGELFF
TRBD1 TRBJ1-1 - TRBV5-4 TGTGCCAGCAGCTTGGGTGGGACAGACACTGAAGCTTTCTTT CASSLGGTDTEAFF
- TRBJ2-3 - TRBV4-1 TGCGCCAGCAGCCAAACCCTGGGACTCGCCCCACAGTATTTT CASSQTLGLAPQYF
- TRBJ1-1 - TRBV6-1 TGTGCCAGCAAAGTTTCGAGGAACACTGAAGCTTTCTTT CASKVSRNTEAFF
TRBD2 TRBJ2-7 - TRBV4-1 TGCGCCAGCAGCCAAGAAGAGACTAGCGGGAGTCTGTACGAGCAGTACTTC CASSQEETSGSLYEQYF
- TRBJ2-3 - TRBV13 TGTGCCAGCAGCACCCGGACTGGGTTGCGGGTGGGTACAGATACGCAGTATTTT CASSTRTGLRVGTDTQYF
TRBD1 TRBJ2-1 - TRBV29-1 TGCAGCGAGCCGGGACAGACTTCCAATGAGCAGTTCTTC CSEPGQTSNEQFF
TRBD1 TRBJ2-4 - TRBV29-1 TGCAGCGTCTGGACAGGAAACATTCAGTACTTC CSVWTGNIQYF
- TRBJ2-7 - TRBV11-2 TGTGCCAGCAGCTTAGATGGGACATACCAACACTACGAGCAGTACTTC CASSLDGTYQHYEQYF
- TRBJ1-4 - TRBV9 TGTGCCAGCAGCGGGAGGGGGGCTGAAAAACTGTTTTTT CASSGRGAEKLFF
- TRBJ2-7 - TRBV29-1 TGCAGCGTTGAAGGTTTAGCGACCTCCAAGCAGTACTTC CSVEGLATSKQYF
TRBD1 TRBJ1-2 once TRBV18 TGTGCCAGCTCACCTGGACAGGGTGAGGACTATGGCTACACCTTC CASSPGQGEDYGYTF
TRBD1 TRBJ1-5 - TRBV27 TGTGCCAGCCCAGGGGACAGCGAACCTTATTATAGCAATCAGCCCCAGCATTTT CASPGDSEPYYSNQPQHF
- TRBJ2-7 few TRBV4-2 TGTGCCAGCAGCTCCGGGACCTCCGGGGAGCAGTACTTC CASSSGTSGEQYF
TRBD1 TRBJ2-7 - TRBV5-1 TGCGCCAGCAGCATCCCCGGGACAGGGGGCGCAAGCTCCTACGAGCAGTACTTC CASSIPGTGGASSYEQYF
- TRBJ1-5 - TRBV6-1 TGTGCCAGCACCGCTGGGACATCCCGTCAGCCCCAGCATTTT CASTAGTSRQPQHF
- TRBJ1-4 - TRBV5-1 TGCGCCAGCAGCGGGACCCCGGGGGCAGAAAAACTGTTTTTT CASSGTPGAEKLFF
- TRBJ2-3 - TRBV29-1 TGCAGCGTTGGGACTAACACAGATACGCAGTATTTT CSVGTNTDTQYF
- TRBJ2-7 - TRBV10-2 TGCGCCAGCTCAGGGACGTCCTACGAGCAGTACTTC CASSGTSYEQYF
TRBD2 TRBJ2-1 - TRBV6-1 TGTGCCAGCAGTGGGTTTAGCGGGAGGGGGAATGAGCAGTTCTTC CASSGFSGRGNEQFF
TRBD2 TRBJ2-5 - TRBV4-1 TGCGCCAGCAGCCAAATAGGACTAGTCGGGGAGACCCAGTACTTC CASSQIGLVGETQYF
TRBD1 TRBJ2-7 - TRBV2 TGTGCCAGCAGTGAGGACAGGGCCTACGAGCAGTACTTC CASSEDRAYEQYF